This T cell receptor (beta chain) was obtained from a study of T cell responses to AZD1222 COVID-19 vaccine. Findings and caveats of the study: Females outnumbered males among donors, who were mostly white British; clonal diversity was possibly underestimated.

The table came from immunoSEQ multiplex PCR; TCRdb's copy has only in-frame clones and leaves some out. The table shows 150,000 to 200,000 clones, with roughly 86% occurring only once. The CDR3 consists of 15 residues. V was shortened by 5 bases and J by 6 bases, with 17 bases between the two germline ends. The germline gives CDR1 SGHVS, CDR2 FQNEAQ. Concerning this clone itself: The antigen is not known.

This receptor was identified in an adult in good health. The V call is TRBV7-8, the J call TRBJ1-5, with a weak D call TRBD1 (5 bases). Sample: peripheral blood, taken on day 0 of AZD1222 vaccination. CDR3 in amino acids: CASSRGVMSSQPQHF. CDR3 DNA sequence: TGTGCCAGCAGCCGAGGGGTTATGTCATCTCAGCCCCAGCATTTT.